One sample yielded the 8 T cell receptor beta chains listed below, sequenced in a study of shared clonotypes between healthy human individuals. Clones were sequenced by immunoSEQ multiplex PCR, and TCRdb holds only the in-frame ones, with some missing. The sample consists of about 2.3 million clones, 85% to 95% of them appearing once. The material sequenced was naive CD4+ T cells from PBMCs. Regarding subset: CD45RA+ positively selected. The source of these receptors is a man aged 18-30 years in good health. Some clones in this sample may be carry-over from other donors' samples.

Only one count was recorded for this clone. The chain uses TRBV13 and TRBJ1-5; 8 bases are shared with TRBD1. CDR1 and CDR2 (germline): PRHDT, FYEKMQ (reference sequence). This CDR3 contains 14 residues. With V trimmed by 5 bases and J by 6 bases, 6 bases remained unmatched. CDR3 region: CASSQDRVGQPQHF. The CDR3 DNA reads TGTGCCAGCAGCCAGGACAGGGTGGGTCAGCCCCAGCATTTT.

The chain uses TRBV5-1 and TRBJ2-7; 9 bases are a match to TRBD2. The junction had 4 bases not matched to a gene; V was cut back by 1 base and J by 2 bases. This CDR3 is built from 15 residues. Germline loops: CDR1 SGHRS, CDR2 YFSETQ. The CDR3 DNA sequence: TGCGCCAGCAGCTTGAATGCGGGAGGGGCCTACGAGCAGTACTTC. It yields the protein CASSLNAGGAYEQYF.

V and J are TRBV28 and TRBJ2-7; D not resolved. The CDR3 is 13 residues long. CDR1 is MDHEN, CDR2 SYDVKM, per germline. V was shortened by 6 bases and J by 2 bases, with 11 bases between the two germline ends. CDR3 nucleotides: TGTGCCAGCAGAAGAGGTCCCCCCTACGAGCAGTACTTC. Translation: CASRRGPPYEQYF.

V usage is TRBV18 and J usage is TRBJ2-5; D is perhaps TRBD1 (5 bases). CDR3 length: 16 amino acids. V shed 3 bases and J shed 5 bases, with 19 bases lying between them. CDR1 and CDR2 (germline): KGHSH, LQKENI. The DNA of the CDR3 is TGTGCCAGCTCACCTGAGATGCAGGGCCTCGGGGAGACCCAGTACTTC. Residues: CASSPEMQGLGETQYF.

The chain's CDR3 is CSGIGDNYGYTF. The DNA of the CDR3 is TGCAGCGGGATCGGGGACAACTATGGCTACACCTTC. The V call is TRBV29-1, the J call TRBJ1-2; D may be TRBD1 (5 bases). The CDR3 is 12 residues long. Germline CDR1 and CDR2: SQVTM and ANQGSEA. The ends were cut back, 7 bases at V and 2 bases at J, with 11 bases in the middle.

This clone was detected only once. The chain has TRBV6-1 and TRBJ2-7; a possible D gene is TRBD1 (5 bases). The CDR3 loop spans 15 amino acids. The V gene lost 4 bases and the J gene lost 4 bases, with 17 bases spanning the gap. CDR1 MNHNS and CDR2 SASEGT come from the germline V gene. The CDR3 DNA sequence: TGTGCCAGCAGTGGGGGCGACCCTGTAACTTACGAGCAGTACTTC. This gives the protein CASSGGDPVTYEQYF.

J is TRBJ1-4 and V is TRBV27, with 7 bases matching TRBD1. Per germline, CDR1 MNHEY and CDR2 SMNVEV (reference sequence). V was clipped by 1 base and J by 0 bases; unmatched bases: 5. This CDR3 spans 17 amino acids. The CDR3 is CASSLLGTAATNEKLFF. In DNA, the CDR3 is TGTGCCAGCAGTTTATTGGGGACAGCTGCAACTAATGAAAAACTGTTTTTT.

This clone was detected once. The J gene is TRBJ2-7, the V gene TRBV9; D possibly corresponds to TRBD1 (5 bases). Germline loops: CDR1 SGDLS, CDR2 YYNGEE. The V gene lost 4 bases and the J gene lost 2 bases, with 13 bases spanning the gap. The CDR3 extends over 14 amino acids. The CDR3 DNA sequence: TGTGCCAGCAGCCCGAGTGGGGCTACCTACGAGCAGTACTTC. Its translation is CASSPSGATYEQYF. The full variable domain, in which reference TRBV9 and TRBJ2-7 provide the parts outside the CDR3, is DSGVTQTPKHLITATGQRVTLRCSPRSGDLSVYWYQQSLDQGLQFLIQYYNGEERAKGNILERFSAQQFPDLHSELNLSSLELGDSALYFCASSPSGATYEQYFGPGTRLTVT.